This T cell receptor (beta chain) was sequenced for a study of blood T cell repertoires in COVID-19. Turning to the study itself: The United States, Italy and Spain supplied acute and convalescent COVID-19 samples.

Trimming shortened V by 3 bases and J by 6 bases, and 6 bases separated the two germline ends. The CDR3 extends over 11 amino acids. Some clones are missing from TCRdb's copy, which holds only in-frame ones; the method was immunoSEQ multiplex PCR. The sample has 300,000 to 450,000 clones; around 87% are singletons. V and J are TRBV12-3 or TRBV12-4 and TRBJ2-7, with D unresolved. Sequenced input: PBMCs or T cells enriched from blood (not recorded which). The clonotype comes from a man aged 25 to 40 who had recovered from COVID-19. CDR3 in DNA: TGTGCCAGCAGTTTGTATATCGAGCAGTACTTC. This codes for CASSLYIEQYF.